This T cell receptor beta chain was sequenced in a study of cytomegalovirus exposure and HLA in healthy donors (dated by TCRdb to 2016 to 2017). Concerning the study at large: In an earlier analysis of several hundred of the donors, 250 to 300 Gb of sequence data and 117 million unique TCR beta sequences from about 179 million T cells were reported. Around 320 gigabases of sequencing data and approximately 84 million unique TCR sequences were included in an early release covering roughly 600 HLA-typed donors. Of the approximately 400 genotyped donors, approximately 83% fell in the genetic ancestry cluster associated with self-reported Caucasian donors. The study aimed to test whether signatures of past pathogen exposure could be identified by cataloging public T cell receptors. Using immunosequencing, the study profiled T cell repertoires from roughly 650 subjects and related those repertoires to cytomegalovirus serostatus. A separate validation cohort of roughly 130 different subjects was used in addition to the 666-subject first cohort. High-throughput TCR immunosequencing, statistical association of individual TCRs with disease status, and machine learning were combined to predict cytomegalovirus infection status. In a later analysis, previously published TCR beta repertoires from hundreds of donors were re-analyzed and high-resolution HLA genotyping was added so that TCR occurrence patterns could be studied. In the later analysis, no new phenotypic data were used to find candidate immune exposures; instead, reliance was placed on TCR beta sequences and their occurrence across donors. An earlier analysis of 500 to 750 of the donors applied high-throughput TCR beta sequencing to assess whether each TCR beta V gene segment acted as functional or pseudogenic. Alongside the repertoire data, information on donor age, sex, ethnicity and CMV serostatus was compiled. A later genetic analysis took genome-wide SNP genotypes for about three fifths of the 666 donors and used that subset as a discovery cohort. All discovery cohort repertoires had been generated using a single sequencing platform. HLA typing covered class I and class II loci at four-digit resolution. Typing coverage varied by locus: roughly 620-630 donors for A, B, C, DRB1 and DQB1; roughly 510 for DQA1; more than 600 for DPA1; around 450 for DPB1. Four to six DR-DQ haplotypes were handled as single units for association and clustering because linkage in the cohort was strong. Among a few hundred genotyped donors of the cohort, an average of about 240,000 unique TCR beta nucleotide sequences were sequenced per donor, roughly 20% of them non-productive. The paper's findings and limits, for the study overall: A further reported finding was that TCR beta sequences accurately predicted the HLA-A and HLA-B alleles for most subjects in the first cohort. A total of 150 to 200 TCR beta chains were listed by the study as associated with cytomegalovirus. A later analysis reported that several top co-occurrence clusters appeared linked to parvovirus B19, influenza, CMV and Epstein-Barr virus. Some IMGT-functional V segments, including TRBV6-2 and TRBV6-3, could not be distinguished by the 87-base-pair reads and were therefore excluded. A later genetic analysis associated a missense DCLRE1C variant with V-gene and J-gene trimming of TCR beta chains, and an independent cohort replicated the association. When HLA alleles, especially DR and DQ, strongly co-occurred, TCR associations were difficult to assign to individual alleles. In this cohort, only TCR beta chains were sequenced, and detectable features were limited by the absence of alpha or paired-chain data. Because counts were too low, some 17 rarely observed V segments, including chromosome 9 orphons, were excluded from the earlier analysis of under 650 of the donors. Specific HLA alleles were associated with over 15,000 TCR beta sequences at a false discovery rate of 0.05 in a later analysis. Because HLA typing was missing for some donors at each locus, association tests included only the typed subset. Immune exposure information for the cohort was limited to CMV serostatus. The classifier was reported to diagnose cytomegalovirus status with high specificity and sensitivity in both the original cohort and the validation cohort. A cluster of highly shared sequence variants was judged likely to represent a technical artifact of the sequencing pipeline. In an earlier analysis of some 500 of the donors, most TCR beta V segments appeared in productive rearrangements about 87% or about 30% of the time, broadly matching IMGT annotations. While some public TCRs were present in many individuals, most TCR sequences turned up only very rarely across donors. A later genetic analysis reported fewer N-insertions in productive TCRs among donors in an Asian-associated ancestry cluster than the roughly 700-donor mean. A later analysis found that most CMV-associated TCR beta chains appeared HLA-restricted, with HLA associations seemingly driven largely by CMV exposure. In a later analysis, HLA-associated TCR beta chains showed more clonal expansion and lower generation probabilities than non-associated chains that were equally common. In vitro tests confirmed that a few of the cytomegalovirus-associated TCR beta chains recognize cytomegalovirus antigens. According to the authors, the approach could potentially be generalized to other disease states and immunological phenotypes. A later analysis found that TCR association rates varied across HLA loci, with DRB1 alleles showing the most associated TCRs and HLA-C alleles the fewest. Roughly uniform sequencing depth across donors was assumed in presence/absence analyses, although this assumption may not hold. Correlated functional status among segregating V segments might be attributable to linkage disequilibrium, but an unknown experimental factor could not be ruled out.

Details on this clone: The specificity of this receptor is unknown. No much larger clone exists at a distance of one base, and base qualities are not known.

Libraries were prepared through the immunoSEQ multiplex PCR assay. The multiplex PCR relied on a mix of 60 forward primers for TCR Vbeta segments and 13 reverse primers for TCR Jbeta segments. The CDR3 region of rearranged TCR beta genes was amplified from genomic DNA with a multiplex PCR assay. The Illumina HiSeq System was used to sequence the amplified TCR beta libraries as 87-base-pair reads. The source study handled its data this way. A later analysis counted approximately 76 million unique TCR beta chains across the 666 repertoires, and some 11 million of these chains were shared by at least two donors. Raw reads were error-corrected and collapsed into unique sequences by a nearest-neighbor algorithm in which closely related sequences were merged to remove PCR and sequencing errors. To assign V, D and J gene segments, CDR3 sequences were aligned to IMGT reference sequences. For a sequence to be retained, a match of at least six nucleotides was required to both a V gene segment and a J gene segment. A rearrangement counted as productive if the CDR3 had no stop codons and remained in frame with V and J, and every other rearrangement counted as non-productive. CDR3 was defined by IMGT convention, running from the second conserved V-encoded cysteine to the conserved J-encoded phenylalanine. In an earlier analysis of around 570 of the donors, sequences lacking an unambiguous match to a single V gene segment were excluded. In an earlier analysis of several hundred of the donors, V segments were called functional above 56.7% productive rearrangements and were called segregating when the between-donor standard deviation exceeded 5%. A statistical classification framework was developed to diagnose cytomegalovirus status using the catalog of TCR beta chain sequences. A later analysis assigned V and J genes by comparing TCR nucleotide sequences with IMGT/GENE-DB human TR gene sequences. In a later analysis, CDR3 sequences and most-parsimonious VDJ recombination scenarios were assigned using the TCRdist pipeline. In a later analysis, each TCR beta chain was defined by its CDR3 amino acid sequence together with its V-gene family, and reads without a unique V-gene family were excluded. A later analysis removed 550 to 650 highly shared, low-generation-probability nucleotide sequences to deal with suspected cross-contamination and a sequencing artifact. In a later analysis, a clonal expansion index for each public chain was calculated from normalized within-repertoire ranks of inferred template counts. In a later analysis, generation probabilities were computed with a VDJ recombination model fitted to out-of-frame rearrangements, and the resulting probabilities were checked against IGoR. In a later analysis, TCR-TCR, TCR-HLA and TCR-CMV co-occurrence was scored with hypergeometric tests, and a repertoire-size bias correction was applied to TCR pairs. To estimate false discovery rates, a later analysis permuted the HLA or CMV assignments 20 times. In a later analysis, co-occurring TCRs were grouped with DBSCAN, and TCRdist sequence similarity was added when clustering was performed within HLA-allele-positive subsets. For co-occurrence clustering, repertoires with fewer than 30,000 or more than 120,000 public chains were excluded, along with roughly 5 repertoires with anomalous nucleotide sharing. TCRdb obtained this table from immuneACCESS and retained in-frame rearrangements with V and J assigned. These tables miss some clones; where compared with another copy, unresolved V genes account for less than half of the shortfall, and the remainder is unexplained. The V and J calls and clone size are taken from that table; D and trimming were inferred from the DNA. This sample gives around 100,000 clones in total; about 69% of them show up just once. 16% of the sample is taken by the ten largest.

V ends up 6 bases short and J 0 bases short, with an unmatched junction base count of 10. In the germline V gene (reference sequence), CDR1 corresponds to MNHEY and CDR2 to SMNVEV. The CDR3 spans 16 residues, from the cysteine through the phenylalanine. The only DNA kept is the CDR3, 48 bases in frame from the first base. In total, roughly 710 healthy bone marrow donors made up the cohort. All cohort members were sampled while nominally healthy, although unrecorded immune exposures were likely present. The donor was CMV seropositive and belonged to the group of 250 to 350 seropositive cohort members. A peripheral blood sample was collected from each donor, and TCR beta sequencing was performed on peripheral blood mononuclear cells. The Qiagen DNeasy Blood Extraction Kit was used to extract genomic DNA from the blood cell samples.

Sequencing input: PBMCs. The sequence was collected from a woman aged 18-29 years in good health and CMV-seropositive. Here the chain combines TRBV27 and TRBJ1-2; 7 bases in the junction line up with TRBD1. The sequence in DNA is TGTGCCAGCAGGCCTTATCCGGGACAGTCTAACTATGGCTACACCTTC. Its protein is CASRPYPGQSNYGYTF.